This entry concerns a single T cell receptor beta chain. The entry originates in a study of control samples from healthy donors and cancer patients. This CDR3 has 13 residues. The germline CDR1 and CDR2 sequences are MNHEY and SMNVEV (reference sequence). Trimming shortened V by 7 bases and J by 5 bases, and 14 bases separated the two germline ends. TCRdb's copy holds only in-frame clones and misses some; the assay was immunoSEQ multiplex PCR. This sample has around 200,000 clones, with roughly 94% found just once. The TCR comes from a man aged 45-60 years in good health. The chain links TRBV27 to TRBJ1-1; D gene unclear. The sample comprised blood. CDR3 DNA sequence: TGTGCCAGCAAGAAGGGCCCGGGGACTGAAGCTTTCTTT. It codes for CASKKGPGTEAFF.